The text below deals with one T cell receptor beta chain. Its cognate antigen is unknown. Data came from immunoSEQ multiplex PCR; TCRdb stores just in-frame clones and leaves some out. Of 3,000 to 4,000 clones in the sample, 65% to 75% were seen once. The sample originates from a study of coeliac disease. Study-wide results and limits: Unbiased detection of gliadin-specific T cells was judged not feasible with this approach.

Specimen: lymphocytes from the gut lamina propria. The receptor was isolated from a man aged 80 or over without celiac disease.

The CDR3 sequence is CASSPTGSSYEQYF. The CDR3 DNA sequence: TGCGCCAGCAGCCCCACGGGGAGCTCCTACGAGCAGTACTTC. The rearrangement uses TRBV5-1 and TRBJ2-5; tentatively, D is TRBD2 (5 bases). The end of the DNA is better explained by TRBJ2-7, so the J call may be wrong. Germline V gene data show CDR1 as SGHRS and CDR2 as YFSETQ. This CDR3 is 14 amino acids long.